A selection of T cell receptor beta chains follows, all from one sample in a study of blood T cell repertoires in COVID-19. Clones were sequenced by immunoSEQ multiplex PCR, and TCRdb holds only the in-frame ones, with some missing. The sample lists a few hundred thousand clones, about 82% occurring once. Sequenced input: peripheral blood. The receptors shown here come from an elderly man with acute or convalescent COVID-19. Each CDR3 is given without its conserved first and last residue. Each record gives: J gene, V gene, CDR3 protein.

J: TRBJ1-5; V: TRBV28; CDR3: ATQGYEYPPATQPQH
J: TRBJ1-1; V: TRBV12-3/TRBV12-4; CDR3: ASSLANTEAF
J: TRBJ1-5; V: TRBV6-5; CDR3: ASIAAGHSNQPQH
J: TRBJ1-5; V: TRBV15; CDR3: ATSRGTGDQPQH
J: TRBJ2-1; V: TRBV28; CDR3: ASLETGGYYNEQF
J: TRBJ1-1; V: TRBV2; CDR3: ASSRDRGPNTEAF
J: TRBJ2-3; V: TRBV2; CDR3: ASNVLAGGENTQY
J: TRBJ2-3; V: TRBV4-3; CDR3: ASSQVPGTRADTQY
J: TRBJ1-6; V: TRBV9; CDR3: ASSQVGGSPLH
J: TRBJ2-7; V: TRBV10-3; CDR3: AISESGQGRYEQY
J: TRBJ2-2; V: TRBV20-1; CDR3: SASLPLGGGARGTGELF
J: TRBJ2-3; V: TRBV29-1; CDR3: SVEISGRGADTQY
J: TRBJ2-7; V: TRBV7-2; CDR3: ASSLEPGQGSYEQY
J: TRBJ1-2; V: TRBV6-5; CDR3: ASSLDRGGGYT
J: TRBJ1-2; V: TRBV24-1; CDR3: ATSDLRGQGAPNYGYT
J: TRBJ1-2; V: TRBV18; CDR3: ASSLRQGADYGYT
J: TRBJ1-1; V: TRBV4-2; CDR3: ASSPQGQGRTEAF
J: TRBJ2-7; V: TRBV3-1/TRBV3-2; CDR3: ASSQDGGEQY
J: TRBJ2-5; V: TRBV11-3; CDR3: ASSPGLGTETQY
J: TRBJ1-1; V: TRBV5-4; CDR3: ASSLDRGAQTEAF
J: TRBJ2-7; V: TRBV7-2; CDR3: ASSLALDPRFGQY
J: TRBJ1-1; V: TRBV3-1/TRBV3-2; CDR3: ASSQDGTAEAF
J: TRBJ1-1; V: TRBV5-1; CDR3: ASSLPGQANTEAF
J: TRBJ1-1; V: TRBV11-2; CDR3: ASSYGQLNTEAF
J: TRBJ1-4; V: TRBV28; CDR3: ASSPTVVNEKLF
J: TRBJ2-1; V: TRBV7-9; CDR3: ASSLKGGSNEQF
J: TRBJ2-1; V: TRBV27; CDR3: ASSPGDRGFVNEQF
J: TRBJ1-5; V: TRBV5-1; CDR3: ASSLEGQPNQPQH
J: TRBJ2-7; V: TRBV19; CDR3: ASSLAGSYEQY
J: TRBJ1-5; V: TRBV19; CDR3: ASSRVLQIQGNQPQH
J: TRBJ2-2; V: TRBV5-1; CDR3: ASSPIDKNTGELF
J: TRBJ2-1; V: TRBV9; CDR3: ASSRLAGGYNEQF
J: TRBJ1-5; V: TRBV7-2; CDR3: ASSPQEGTYQPQH
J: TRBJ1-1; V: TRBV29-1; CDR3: SVEDQWSEAF
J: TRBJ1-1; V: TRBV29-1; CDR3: SAQGIRGTEAF
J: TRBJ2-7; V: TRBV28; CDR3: ASKSPPYEQY
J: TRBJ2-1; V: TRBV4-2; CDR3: ASSQASGGAGYNEQF
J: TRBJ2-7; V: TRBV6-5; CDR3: ASSYPGTYEQY
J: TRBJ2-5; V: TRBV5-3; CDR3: ARRPGTALGTQY
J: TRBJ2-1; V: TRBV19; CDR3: ASRLAAIYNEQF
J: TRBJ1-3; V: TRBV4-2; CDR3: ASSPVANTIY
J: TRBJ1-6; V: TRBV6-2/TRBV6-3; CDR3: ASSYFRSSYNSPLH
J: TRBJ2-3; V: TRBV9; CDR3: ASSVAGGGLSTDTQY
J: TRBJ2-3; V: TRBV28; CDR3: ATLGLAVPTDTQY
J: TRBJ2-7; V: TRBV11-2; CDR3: ASSVGVSEQY
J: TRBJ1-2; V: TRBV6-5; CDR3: ASSLGGEGGYT
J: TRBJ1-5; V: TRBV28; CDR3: ASSFPRRQGGWGNQPQH
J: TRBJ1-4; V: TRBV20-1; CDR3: SASPATGRDEKLF
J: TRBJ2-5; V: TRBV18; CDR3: ASSTRQGETQY
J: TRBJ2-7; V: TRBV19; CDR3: ASSIDLSGTRTRGEQY
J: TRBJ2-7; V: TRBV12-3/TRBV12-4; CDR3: ASSSFYEQY
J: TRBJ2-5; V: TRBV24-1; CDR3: ATSDPAAGVVETQY
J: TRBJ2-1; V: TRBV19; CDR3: ASSIRPGTSGSYNEQF
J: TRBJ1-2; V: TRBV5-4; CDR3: ASRGDPGQGHGYT
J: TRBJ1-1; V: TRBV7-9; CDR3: ASSFGTGASTEAF
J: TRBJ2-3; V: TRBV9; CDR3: ASSVDLQGGTDTQY